This T cell receptor beta chain emerged from a study of shared clonotypes between healthy human individuals. About the research overall: The study used three CD4 naive, three CD4 memory, two CD8 naive and one CD8 memory plate per donor.

CDR3 size: 14 residues. CDR1 SGHAT and CDR2 FQNNGV come from the germline V gene. The V gene lost 7 bases and the J gene lost 6 bases, with 18 bases spanning the gap. Study-level results: Incompleteness in sorted-subset sequencing, despite large depth, was shown by rarefaction. In a handful of donors, about 5% of naive CD4 clonotypes appeared in common.

The table came from immunoSEQ multiplex PCR; TCRdb's copy has only in-frame clones and leaves some out. The sample has about 690,000 clones, less than 95% seen once; the top ten hold about 33%. Regarding this clone: Its cognate antigen is unknown.

Participating donors were healthy, HIV-negative adults free of recent acute infections or vaccinations. The sample was memory CD8+ T cells from PBMCs. As for subset: CD45RO+ cells pooled with CCR7-negative TemRA cells. The chain employs TRBV11-2 and TRBJ1-1; tentative D call: TRBD1 (6 bases). The TCR originated in a man younger than 30 in good health. Some clones in this sample may be carry-over from other donors' samples. This CDR3 reads CASTHRALTSEAFF. The CDR3 DNA is TGTGCCAGCACTCACAGGGCGTTGACTTCTGAAGCTTTCTTT.